The subject of this entry is one T cell receptor (beta chain). Its antigen is unidentified. This may arise from a read error, as a much more abundant clone is one base away. The data belong to a study of Graves' ophthalmopathy and Graves' hyperthyroidism. Across the whole study: The collection of peripheral blood took place at initial diagnosis, before any treatment. Notes on the study in general: Among thyroid clonotypes expanded above 0.001 frequency, most also appeared in blood.

Uncontrolled infections, other autoimmune diseases, pregnancy or lactation barred patients from enrollment. RNA transcripts were the source from which TCR beta CDR3 regions were amplified. HTBI primers were employed in first-round RT-PCR, then a second-round multiplex PCR followed. TCRdb re-derived calls from the multiplex PCR reads in MiXCR, one entry per CDR3 protein. The data show 620,000 or so distinct CDR3 sequences, approximately 21% seen once. The TCR comes from a woman aged 18-29 years with stable Graves' hyperthyroidism. Some clones in this sample may be carry-over from other donors' samples. Material: peripheral blood.

CDR3 DNA sequence: TGTGCCAGCAACGACAGGGGAACAGAGACCCAGTACTTC. It yields the protein CASNDRGTETQYF. The J gene is TRBJ2-5, the V gene TRBV6-1; 8 bases match TRBD1. The length of the CDR3 is 13 residues. Germline V gene lookup returns CDR1 MNHNS and CDR2 SASEGT. Trimming at V came to 7 bases and at J to 4 bases, leaving 5 bases not matched to a gene.